The clone carrying this TCR beta chain was recorded only once. This entry belongs to a study of cytomegalovirus exposure and HLA in healthy donors. CDR1 LNHNV and CDR2 YYDKDF come from the germline V gene (reference sequence). The V and J ends lost 1 base and 7 bases respectively, with 7 bases between them. The CDR3 length is 12 residues. The data were produced by immunoSEQ multiplex PCR, yet TCRdb's version contains in-frame clones alone and is incomplete. The sample yields roughly 170,000 clones, about 80% seen once. This sequence originates from a woman between 18 and 29 years old in good health and CMV-seropositive. V usage is TRBV15 and J usage is TRBJ2-5; unclear D gene. Material: PBMCs. The CDR3 DNA reads as TGTGCCACCAGCAGAGCGGTTTCGACCCAGTACTTC. Protein product: CATSRAVSTQYF.